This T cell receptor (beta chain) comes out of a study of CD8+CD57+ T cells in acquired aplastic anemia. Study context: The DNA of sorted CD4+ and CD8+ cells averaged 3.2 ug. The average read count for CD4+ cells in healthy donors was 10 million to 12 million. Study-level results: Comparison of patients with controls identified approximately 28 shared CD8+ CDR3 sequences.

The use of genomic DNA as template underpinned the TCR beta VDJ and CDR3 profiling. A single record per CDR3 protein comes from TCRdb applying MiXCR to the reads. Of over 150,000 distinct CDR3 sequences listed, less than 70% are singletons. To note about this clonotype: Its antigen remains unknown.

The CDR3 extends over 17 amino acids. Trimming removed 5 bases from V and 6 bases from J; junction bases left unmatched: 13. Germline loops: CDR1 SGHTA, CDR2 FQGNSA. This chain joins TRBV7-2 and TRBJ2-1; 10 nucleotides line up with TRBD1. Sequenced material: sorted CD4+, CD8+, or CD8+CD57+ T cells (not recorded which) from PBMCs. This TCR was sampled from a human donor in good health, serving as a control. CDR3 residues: CASSHQRTGGGFNEQFF. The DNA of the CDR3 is TGTGCCAGCAGCCACCAAAGGACAGGGGGAGGATTCAATGAGCAGTTCTTC.